This entry lists 9 T cell receptor beta chains sequenced from one sample in a study of T cell repertoires in cytomegalovirus infection. These TCRs are of unknown antigen specificity. TCRdb passed the reads through MiXCR, listing each CDR3 protein once. The sample consists of about a million distinct CDR3 sequences, less than 40% of them appearing once. Material: cultured CD8+ T cells from PBMCs, obtained from culture after CMV antigen stimulation. The receptors stem from a human donor in good health (CMV status not recorded). Some clones in this sample may be carry-over from other donors' samples.

The chain couples TRBV7-2 to TRBJ2-2; D is tentatively TRBD1 or TRBD2 (5 bases each). There are 16 residues in the CDR3. Trimming removed 6 bases from V and 7 bases from J, with 21 bases in between. The germline V gene encodes CDR1 SGHTA and CDR2 FQGNSA. This chain's CDR3 is CASRSGRQGEDGELFF. CDR3 DNA: TGTGCCAGCAGATCAGGAAGGCAGGGAGAGGACGGGGAGCTGTTTTTT.

This clonotype was observed a handful of times. The genes are TRBV12-3 or TRBV12-4 and TRBJ2-2, with 8 bases identical to TRBD2. Losses at the gene ends were 6 bases for V and 1 base for J; bases not matched to a gene: 10. The CDR3 spans 17 residues. The CDR3 spells CASSLSLGTRNTGELFF. In nucleotides, the CDR3 is TGTGCCAGCAGCCTCTCTCTGGGGACTAGGAACACCGGGGAGCTGTTTTTT.

The chain couples TRBV7-6 to TRBJ1-4; D ambiguous. The germline V and J ends were trimmed by 1 base and 4 bases, with 10 bases remaining between them. Germline values: CDR1 SGHVS, CDR2 FNYEAQ. The CDR3 has 15 amino acids. CDR3 DNA: TGTGCCAGCAGCTTAGAGGCGTCTCATAATGAAAAACTGTTTTTT. Its translation is CASSLEASHNEKLFF.

A word on this clonotype: The germline gene is not matched at one end of the junction; a read error may be the cause. The genes are TRBV27 and TRBJ1-2; TRBD1 is a possible D gene (6 bases). This CDR3 region has 13 residues. The germline CDR1 and CDR2 sequences are MNHEY and SMNVEV (reference sequence). CDR3: CASSAGTRYGYTF. The DNA of the CDR3 is TGTGCCAGCAGTGCCGGGACACGCTATGGCTACACCTTT.

The J gene is TRBJ2-1, the V gene TRBV6-5, with D possibly being TRBD2 (5 bases). Germline V gene sequence: CDR1 MNHEY, CDR2 SVGAGI. V was clipped by 6 bases and J by 9 bases, with 21 bases between them. The CDR3 loop spans 15 amino acids. The CDR3 DNA reads as TGTGCCAGCAGCGCACTTAGTCTAGCCGTCGTTGAGCAGTTCTTC. As protein: CASSALSLAVVEQFF.

The table lists this clonotype with a few counts. The rearrangement joins TRBV7-9 to TRBJ1-1; 9 bases fit TRBD1. Per germline, CDR1 SEHNR and CDR2 FQNEAQ (reference sequence). The CDR3 loop spans 14 amino acids. J lost 7 bases, V lost 5 bases, and 8 bases had no gene match. This CDR3 reads CASSPGQGFDEAFF. DNA of the CDR3: TGTGCCAGCAGCCCTGGACAGGGGTTCGATGAAGCTTTCTTT.

This chain joins TRBV3-1 and TRBJ2-2; the D gene is possibly TRBD1 (5 bases). The CDR3 is made up of 16 amino acids. Germline V gene sequence: CDR1 LGHDT, CDR2 YNNKEL (reference sequence). Trimming took 6 bases from V and 3 from J, leaving 17 bases between them. CDR3 region: CASRPWGYTDTGELFF. The CDR3 DNA sequence: TGTGCCAGCAGGCCCTGGGGCTACACCGACACCGGGGAGCTGTTTTTT.

This clonotype came up many times. V usage is TRBV27 and J usage is TRBJ2-2; TRBD2 matches at 11 bases. The length of the CDR3 is 16 residues. J gave up 4 bases and V 1 base, and 2 bases lay outside the gene matches. The V gene's germline CDR1 is MNHEY and CDR2 SMNVEV (reference sequence). In DNA, the CDR3 is TGTGCCAGCAGTTTATACCTAGCGGGAGGCACCGGGGAGCTGTTTTTT. Translated: CASSLYLAGGTGELFF.

In this sample, this clonotype turned up many times. V usage is TRBV7-8 and J usage is TRBJ2-4; 14 positions agree with TRBD2. Germline lookup yields CDR1 SGHVS and CDR2 FQNEAQ. This CDR3 contains 16 residues. After removal of 5 bases from V and 6 bases from J, the junction contained 6 bases not matched to a gene. The CDR3 nucleotides read TGTGCCAGCAGCCCGACTAGCGGGGGGGTTATAAACATTCAGTACTTC. Translated: CASSPTSGGVINIQYF.